A selection of T cell receptor beta chains follows, all from one sample in a study of T cell responses to AZD1222 COVID-19 vaccine. Sequencing used immunoSEQ multiplex PCR; TCRdb keeps in-frame clones, though not all of them. The sample has about 180,000 clones; roughly nine tenths are singletons. The sequenced sample was peripheral blood, obtained on day 0 of AZD1222 vaccination. These receptors were obtained from an adult in good health. Each CDR3 is given with its conserved first and last residue. A D gene is named only where the DNA matches it firmly. Expanded clones get a size class; other rows say once, few or many, or leave the size out.

d_call,j_call,v_call,clone_size,cdr3_nt,cdr3_aa
-,TRBJ2-1,TRBV6-6,-,TGTGCCAGCAGTTACGGGGCGGGGAGCTCCTACAATGAGCAGTTCTTC,CASSYGAGSSYNEQFF
-,TRBJ1-2,TRBV6-5,few,TGTGCCAGCAGAGATCCGGGACTAGGGGGATATGGCTACACCTTC,CASRDPGLGGYGYTF
TRBD2,TRBJ2-2,TRBV5-1,once,TGCGCCAGCAGCTTGGAAAGCGGGGCCGGGGAGCTGTTTTTT,CASSLESGAGELFF
-,TRBJ1-1,TRBV7-9,-,TGTGCCAGCAGCTTATTCTCCACTGAAGCTTTCTTT,CASSLFSTEAFF
-,TRBJ1-2,TRBV7-8,-,TGTGCCAGCAGCTTAGTTGAAGGGGTTTACAATGGCTACACCTTC,CASSLVEGVYNGYTF
-,TRBJ2-3,TRBV9,-,TGTGCCAGCAGCGTAGGGAATAGCGGTTTCACAGATACGCAGTATTTT,CASSVGNSGFTDTQYF
TRBD1,TRBJ1-2,TRBV2,-,TGTGCCACAACCTTAAGACAGGGTAGTAATGGCTACACCTTC,CATTLRQGSNGYTF
-,TRBJ1-2,TRBV20-1,-,TGCAGTGCTACCTTAGCGGTAGGACAGATCTTC,CSATLAVGQIF
-,TRBJ1-4,TRBV7-5,-,TGTGTCAGAAGCATCCCCGCTCCGGGAGCTCCGGAAAAACTGTTTTTT,CVRSIPAPGAPEKLFF
TRBD2,TRBJ2-7,TRBV10-2,-,TGCGCCAGCGGGGGACTAGCGGCCTACGAGCAGTACTTC,CASGGLAAYEQYF
-,TRBJ1-5,TRBV28,-,TGTGCCAGCAGTTTTTGGGGGTCCAATCAGCCCCAGCATTTT,CASSFWGSNQPQHF
-,TRBJ1-2,TRBV11-2,-,TGTGCCAGCAGCTTAGTATTACAGCCCTATGGCTACACCTTC,CASSLVLQPYGYTF
-,TRBJ2-3,TRBV4-2,-,TGTGCCAGCAGCCAAGGTAATAGGGGTGGCACAGATACGCAGTATTTT,CASSQGNRGGTDTQYF
-,TRBJ2-4,TRBV25-1,-,TGTGCCAGCATAAATGGGTCAGTCGATCTAGCCAAAAACATTCAGTACTTC,CASINGSVDLAKNIQYF
-,TRBJ1-5,TRBV29-1,once,TGCAGCGTTGGGTCGGCAGACAATCAGCCCCAGCATTTT,CSVGSADNQPQHF
-,TRBJ2-2,TRBV6-5,-,TGTGCCAGCAGTCCACAGGGGAACACCGGGGAGCTGTTTTTT,CASSPQGNTGELFF
-,TRBJ1-2,TRBV5-1,once,TGCGCCAGCAGCTCCGACAGGACTAACTATGGCTACACCTTC,CASSSDRTNYGYTF
-,TRBJ2-3,TRBV15,-,TGTGCCACCAGCAGAGATTCGGGGAAAGATACGCAGTATTTT,CATSRDSGKDTQYF
-,TRBJ2-5,TRBV18,-,TGTGCCAGCTCACCACCGGTTGGGGTCCAAGAGACCCAGTACTTC,CASSPPVGVQETQYF
TRBD2,TRBJ2-5,TRBV6-5,-,TGTGCCAGCAGTTACATCGAAGCGGGAGTAGAGACCCAGTACTTC,CASSYIEAGVETQYF
TRBD1,TRBJ1-1,TRBV23-1,-,TGCGCCAGCCTCGACAGGGAGAACACTGAAGCTTTCTTT,CASLDRENTEAFF
TRBD2,TRBJ2-3,TRBV7-8,-,TGTGCCAGCAGCTCGCCGGGACTAGAATACACAGATACGCAGTATTTT,CASSSPGLEYTDTQYF
-,TRBJ2-7,TRBV4-2,-,TGTGCCAGCAGCCCGACGGCGACAGCTTCCTACGAGCAGTACTTC,CASSPTATASYEQYF
-,TRBJ1-6,TRBV5-4,-,TGTGCCAGCAGCTTCGGACAGAACTCCTATAATTCACCCCTCCACTTT,CASSFGQNSYNSPLHF
-,TRBJ1-2,TRBV18,once,TGTGCCAGCTCACCATCATGGGAGAGGGTGGATGGCTACACCTTC,CASSPSWERVDGYTF
-,TRBJ1-4,TRBV28,-,TGTGCCAGCAGTCTCCGGGGGGGCCGGAGTGAAAAACTGTTTTTT,CASSLRGGRSEKLFF
-,TRBJ2-2,TRBV18,-,TGTGCCAGCTCACCACGGTGGGAAGGGACCGGGGAGCTGTTTTTT,CASSPRWEGTGELFF
TRBD2,TRBJ2-3,TRBV10-3,-,TGTGCCATCAGTGCAGGTAGCGGGAGGGCGACAGATACGCAGTATTTT,CAISAGSGRATDTQYF